The T cell receptor (beta chain) described here comes from a study of control samples from healthy donors and cancer patients. The method was immunoSEQ multiplex PCR; TCRdb's version includes in-frame clones alone and lacks a portion of them. Among 65,000 to 90,000 clones, around 87% were seen once, and the ten largest hold 20% to 25%. The V gene's germline CDR1 is SGHTA and CDR2 FQGNSA. V shed 3 bases and J shed 8 bases, with 11 bases lying between them. The CDR3 contains 14 residues. The rearrangement uses TRBV7-2 and TRBJ1-6; D unclear. Sequencing was done on a sample of blood. This clonotype originated in a man between 45 and 60 years old in good health. The DNA of the CDR3 is TGTGCCAGCAGCTTCTACCTTAATGATTCACCCCTCCACTTT. Amino acid sequence: CASSFYLNDSPLHF.